This TCR beta chain was retrieved from a study of blood T cell repertoires in COVID-19. Trimming cost V 0 bases and J 5 bases, with 14 bases left between them. This CDR3 comprises 15 residues. Per germline, CDR1 SGHRS and CDR2 YFSETQ. Sequenced by immunoSEQ multiplex PCR; TCRdb stores in-frame clones only, minus some. The sample lists about 80,000 clones, around 79% occurring once. The genes are TRBV5-1 and TRBJ1-1; D perhaps matches TRBD1 (6 bases). Specimen: peripheral blood. This receptor was taken from a man older than 75 with acute or convalescent COVID-19. This chain's CDR3 is CASSLAMGARTEAFF. CDR3 nucleotides: TGCGCCAGCAGCTTGGCTATGGGGGCGCGGACTGAAGCTTTCTTT.